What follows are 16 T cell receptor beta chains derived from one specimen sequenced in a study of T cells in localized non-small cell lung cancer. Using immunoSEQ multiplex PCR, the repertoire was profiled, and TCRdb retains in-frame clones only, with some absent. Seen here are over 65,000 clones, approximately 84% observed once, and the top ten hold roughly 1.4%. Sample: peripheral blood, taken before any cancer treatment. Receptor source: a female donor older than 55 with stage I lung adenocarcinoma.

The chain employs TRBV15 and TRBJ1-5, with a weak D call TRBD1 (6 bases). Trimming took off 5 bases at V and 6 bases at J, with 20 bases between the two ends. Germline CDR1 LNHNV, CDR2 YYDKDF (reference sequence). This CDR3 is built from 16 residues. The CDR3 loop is CATSLGRGARGQPQHF. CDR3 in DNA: TGTGCCACCAGCCTAGGGCGGGGGGCTCGAGGTCAGCCCCAGCATTTT.

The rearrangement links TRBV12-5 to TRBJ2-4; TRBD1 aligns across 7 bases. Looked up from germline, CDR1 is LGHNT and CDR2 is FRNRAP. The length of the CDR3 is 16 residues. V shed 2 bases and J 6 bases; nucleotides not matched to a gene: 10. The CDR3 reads CASGLFPGQTGNIQYF. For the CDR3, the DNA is TGTGCTAGTGGTTTGTTTCCGGGACAGACGGGAAACATTCAGTACTTC.

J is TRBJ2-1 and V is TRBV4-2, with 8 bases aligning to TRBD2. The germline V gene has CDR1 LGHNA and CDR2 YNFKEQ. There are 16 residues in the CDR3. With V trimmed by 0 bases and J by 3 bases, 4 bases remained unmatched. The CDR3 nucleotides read TGTGCCAGCAGCCAAGATGGGACTAGGGACTACAATGAGCAGTTCTTC. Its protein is CASSQDGTRDYNEQFF.

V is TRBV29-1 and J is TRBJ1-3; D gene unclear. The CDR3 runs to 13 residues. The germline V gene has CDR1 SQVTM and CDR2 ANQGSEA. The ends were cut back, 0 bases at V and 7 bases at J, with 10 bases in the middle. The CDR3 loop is CSVEDPEDNTIYF. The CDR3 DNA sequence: TGCAGCGTTGAAGACCCTGAGGACAACACCATATATTTT.

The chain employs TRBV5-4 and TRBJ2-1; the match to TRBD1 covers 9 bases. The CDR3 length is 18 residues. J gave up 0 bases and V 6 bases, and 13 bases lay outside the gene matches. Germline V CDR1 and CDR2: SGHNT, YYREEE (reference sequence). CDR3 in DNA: TGTGCCAGCAACCTGGGAGGACAGGGGTTATCCTCCTACAATGAGCAGTTCTTC. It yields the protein CASNLGGQGLSSYNEQFF.

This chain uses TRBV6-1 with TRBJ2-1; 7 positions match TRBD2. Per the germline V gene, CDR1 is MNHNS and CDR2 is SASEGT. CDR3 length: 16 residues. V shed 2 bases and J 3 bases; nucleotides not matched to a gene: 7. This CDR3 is CASSESWRENYNEQFF. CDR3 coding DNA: TGTGCCAGCAGTGAATCGTGGCGGGAGAACTACAATGAGCAGTTCTTC.

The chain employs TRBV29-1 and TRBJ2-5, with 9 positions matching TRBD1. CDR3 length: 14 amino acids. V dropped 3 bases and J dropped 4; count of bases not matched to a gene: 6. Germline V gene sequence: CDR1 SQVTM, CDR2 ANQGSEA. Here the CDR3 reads CSVDGQGSIETQYF. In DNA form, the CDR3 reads TGCAGCGTTGATGGACAGGGGTCCATAGAGACCCAGTACTTC.

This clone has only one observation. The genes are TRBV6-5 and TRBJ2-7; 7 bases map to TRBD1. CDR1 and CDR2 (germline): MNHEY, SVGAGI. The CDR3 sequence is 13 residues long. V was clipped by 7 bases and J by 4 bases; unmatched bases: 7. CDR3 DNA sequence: TGTGCCAGCACTGACAGGGTATTATACGAGCAGTACTTC. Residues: CASTDRVLYEQYF.

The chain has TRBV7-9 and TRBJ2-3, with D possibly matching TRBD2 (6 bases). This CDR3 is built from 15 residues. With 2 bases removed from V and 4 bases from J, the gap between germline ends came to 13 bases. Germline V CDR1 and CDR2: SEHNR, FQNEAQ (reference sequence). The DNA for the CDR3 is TGTGCCAGCAGCTTAAGTACGGGAGTCCCAGATACGCAGTATTTT. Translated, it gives CASSLSTGVPDTQYF.

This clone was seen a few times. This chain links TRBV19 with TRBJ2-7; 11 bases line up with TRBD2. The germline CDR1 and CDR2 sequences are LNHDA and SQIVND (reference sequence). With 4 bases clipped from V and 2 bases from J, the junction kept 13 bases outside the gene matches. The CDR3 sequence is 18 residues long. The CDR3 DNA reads TGTGCCAGTAGTAGATACCCAATAGCGGGAGGGCCCACCTACGAGCAGTACTTC. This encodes CASSRYPIAGGPTYEQYF.

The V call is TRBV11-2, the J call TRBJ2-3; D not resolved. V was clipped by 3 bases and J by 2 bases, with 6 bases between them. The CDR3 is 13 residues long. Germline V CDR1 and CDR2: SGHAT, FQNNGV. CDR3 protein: CASSFRPTDTQYF. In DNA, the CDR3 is TGTGCCAGCAGCTTTAGGCCCACAGATACGCAGTATTTT.

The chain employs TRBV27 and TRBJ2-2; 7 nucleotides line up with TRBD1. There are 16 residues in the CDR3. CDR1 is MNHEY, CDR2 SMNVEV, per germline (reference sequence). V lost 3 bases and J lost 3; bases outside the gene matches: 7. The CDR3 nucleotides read TGTGCCAGCAGTTTTATACAGGGGTCCCACACCGGGGAGCTGTTTTTT. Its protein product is CASSFIQGSHTGELFF.

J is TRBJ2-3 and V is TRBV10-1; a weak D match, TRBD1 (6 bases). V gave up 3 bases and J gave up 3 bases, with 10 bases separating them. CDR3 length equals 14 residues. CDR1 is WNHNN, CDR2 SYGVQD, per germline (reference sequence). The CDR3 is CASSEGGWTDTQYF. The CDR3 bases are TGCGCCAGCAGTGAAGGGGGTTGGACAGATACGCAGTATTTT.

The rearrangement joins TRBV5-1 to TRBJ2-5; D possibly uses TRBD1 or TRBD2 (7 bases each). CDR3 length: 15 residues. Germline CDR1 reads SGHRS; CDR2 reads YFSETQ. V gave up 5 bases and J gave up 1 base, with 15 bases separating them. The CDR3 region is CASSAGAGGQETQYF. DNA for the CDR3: TGCGCCAGCAGTGCGGGGGCAGGGGGCCAAGAGACCCAGTACTTC.

CDR3 amino acids: CASSFAGNTEAFF. The CDR3 DNA reads as TGTGCCAGCAGTTTTGCAGGGAACACTGAAGCTTTCTTT. J is TRBJ1-1 and V is TRBV28, with D unresolved. Germline V gene lookup returns CDR1 MDHEN and CDR2 SYDVKM. V lost 3 bases to trimming and J lost 1 base, with 6 bases between them. This CDR3 has 13 amino acids.

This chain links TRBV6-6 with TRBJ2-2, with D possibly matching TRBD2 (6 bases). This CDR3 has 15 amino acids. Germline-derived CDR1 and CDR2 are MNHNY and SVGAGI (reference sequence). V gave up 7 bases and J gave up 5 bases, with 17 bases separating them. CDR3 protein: CASIRDFPGTGELFF. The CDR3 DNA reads TGTGCCAGCATCCGGGACTTCCCAGGAACCGGGGAGCTGTTTTTT.